Below, one T cell receptor (beta chain) is given with its context. What it binds is unknown. The CDR3 is 17 amino acids. The J segment lost 6 bases and the V segment lost 2 bases, leaving 12 bases of the junction unmatched. Germline CDR1 SEHNR, CDR2 FQNEAQ (reference sequence). This sample stems from a study of T cells after yellow fever vaccination. Overall study results and limits: Only a small proportion of the clonotypes turned up in both the CD4 and the CD8 compartments, likely arising from convergent recombination. Booster sampling recovered most clones from primary vaccination (around 96% CD4, approximately 88% CD8).

In TCRdb, the 5' RACE reads were re-called with MiXCR into one record per CDR3 protein. The repertoire includes around 400,000 distinct CDR3 sequences, approximately 10% of them detected once, and roughly 18% sits in the top ten. The source of this sequence is a man between 18 and 35 years old who received the YFV17D yellow fever vaccine. The material was PBMCs, obtained on the day of the first yellow fever vaccination. The gene calls are TRBV7-9 and TRBJ2-1; 8 bases fit TRBD1. This CDR3 reads CASSLPGQVGLINEQFF. CDR3 coding DNA: TGTGCCAGCAGCTTACCGGGACAGGTGGGACTCATCAATGAGCAGTTCTTC.